A selection of T cell receptor beta chains follows, all from one sample in a study of monozygotic twins with inflammatory bowel disease. Reprocessing the 5' RACE reads, TCRdb reports a single entry for every CDR3 protein and omits DNA. The table counts approximately 380,000 distinct CDR3 sequences; 2.6% lies in the top ten. Sequenced sample: blood. The origin of the receptors is a human donor with ulcerative colitis or Crohn's disease, or a healthy co-twin of an affected twin (not recorded which). Each CDR3 is given with its conserved first and last residue.

length: 16
V: TRBV9
J: TRBJ2-7
CDR3: CASSYLASGQGDEQYF

length: 15
V: TRBV7-2
J: TRBJ1-5
CDR3: CASSPGQVSNQPQHF

length: 13
V: TRBV4-2
J: TRBJ2-1
CDR3: CASSQPGQFEQFF

length: 17
V: TRBV20-1
J: TRBJ2-3
CDR3: CSAREPMGQGSADTQYF

length: 19
V: TRBV4-1
J: TRBJ1-3
CDR3: CASSQLARASSLSGNTIYF

length: 15
V: TRBV7-2
J: TRBJ2-3
CDR3: CASSLAGLTTDTQYF

length: 15
V: TRBV7-9
J: TRBJ2-7
CDR3: CASSLGNRDTYEQYF

length: 13
V: TRBV4-3
J: TRBJ2-7
CDR3: CASSQDLVYEQYF

length: 15
V: TRBV7-2
J: TRBJ1-5
CDR3: CASSPTEYSNQPQHF

length: 14
V: TRBV5-1
J: TRBJ1-2
CDR3: CASTQSPDRDRYTF

length: 14
V: TRBV20-1
J: TRBJ1-5
CDR3: CSAPPRDRARPQHF

length: 11
V: TRBV12-3/TRBV12-4
J: TRBJ1-2
CDR3: CASSYTGHPFF

length: 19
V: TRBV5-1
J: TRBJ1-5
CDR3: CASSRNHTRQFLSNQPQHF

length: 13
V: TRBV4-1
J: TRBJ1-1
CDR3: CASSQDRGTEAFF

length: 16
V: TRBV6-1
J: TRBJ2-1
CDR3: CASSAQPGGGRNEQFF

length: 16
V: TRBV19
J: TRBJ2-1
CDR3: CASSLTQGGSYNEQFF

length: 14
V: TRBV9
J: TRBJ1-4
CDR3: CASSETGSDEKLFF

length: 13
V: TRBV5-1
J: TRBJ2-3
CDR3: CASSSAPTDTQYF

length: 14
V: TRBV7-9
J: TRBJ2-5
CDR3: CASSKGAETGPQYF

length: 14
V: TRBV7-2
J: TRBJ2-5
CDR3: CASSSNNWKETQYF

length: 13
V: TRBV20-1
J: TRBJ2-5
CDR3: CSAHDRGQETQYF

length: 14
V: TRBV18
J: TRBJ2-5
CDR3: CASSPRQDQETQYF

length: 17
V: TRBV3-1
J: TRBJ2-2
CDR3: CASSQVSRDRDTGELFF

length: 13
V: TRBV28
J: TRBJ2-7
CDR3: CASSSTGFYEQYF

length: 16
V: TRBV4-1
J: TRBJ1-5
CDR3: CASSQAAGWGNQPQHF

length: 19
V: TRBV3-1
J: TRBJ2-3
CDR3: CASSQDVTSGARSTDTQYF

length: 15
V: TRBV7-9
J: TRBJ2-7
CDR3: CASNSSTGRGYEQYF

length: 15
V: TRBV7-9
J: TRBJ1-6
CDR3: CASSLEGIRYSPLHF

length: 18
V: TRBV25-1
J: TRBJ1-1
CDR3: CASSRLRVTVRSNTEAFF

length: 16
V: TRBV28
J: TRBJ2-1
CDR3: CASSLVAGVSYNEQFF

length: 16
V: TRBV3-1
J: TRBJ2-7
CDR3: CASSQERGRSSYEQYF

length: 18
V: TRBV12-3/TRBV12-4
J: TRBJ2-3
CDR3: CASRAALVGGQSSDTQYF

length: 20
V: TRBV27
J: TRBJ1-2
CDR3: CASTFMTFRDIKTTTYGYTF

length: 14
V: TRBV6-5
J: TRBJ2-5
CDR3: CASSYGTGEETQYF

length: 14
V: TRBV3-1
J: TRBJ2-3
CDR3: CASSQEHATDTQYF

length: 15
V: TRBV5-5
J: TRBJ1-1
CDR3: CASSLWDSGNTEAFF

length: 16
V: TRBV20-1
J: TRBJ2-3
CDR3: CSGAPLGSGGTDTQYF

length: 13
V: TRBV5-1
J: TRBJ2-2
CDR3: CASSLSDSGELFF

length: 15
V: TRBV12-3/TRBV12-4
J: TRBJ1-2
CDR3: CASSLWTAGFDGYTF